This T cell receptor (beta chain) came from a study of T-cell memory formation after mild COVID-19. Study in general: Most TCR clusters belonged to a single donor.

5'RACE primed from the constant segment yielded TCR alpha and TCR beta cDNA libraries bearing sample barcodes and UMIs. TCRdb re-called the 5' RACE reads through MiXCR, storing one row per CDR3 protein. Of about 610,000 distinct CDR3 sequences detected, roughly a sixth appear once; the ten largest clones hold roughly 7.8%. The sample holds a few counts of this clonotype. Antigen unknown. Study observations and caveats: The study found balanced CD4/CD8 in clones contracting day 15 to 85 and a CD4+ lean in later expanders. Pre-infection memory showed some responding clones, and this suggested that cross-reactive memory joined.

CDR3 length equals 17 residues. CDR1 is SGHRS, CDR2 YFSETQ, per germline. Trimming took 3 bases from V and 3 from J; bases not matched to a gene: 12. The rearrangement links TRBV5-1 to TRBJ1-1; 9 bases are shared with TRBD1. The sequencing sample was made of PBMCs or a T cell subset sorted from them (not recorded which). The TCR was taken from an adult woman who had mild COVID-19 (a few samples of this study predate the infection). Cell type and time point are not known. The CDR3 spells CASSSVNPGQGDTEAFF. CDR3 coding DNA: TGCGCCAGCAGCTCGGTGAATCCGGGACAGGGAGACACTGAAGCTTTCTTT.